This T cell receptor (beta chain) was obtained from a study of blood T cell repertoires in COVID-19. Germline V gene sequence: CDR1 WNHNN, CDR2 SYGVQD (reference sequence). Between the trimmed V and J ends, which lost 5 bases and 0 bases, there was a span of 9 bases. The CDR3 contains 14 residues. The method was immunoSEQ multiplex PCR; TCRdb's version includes in-frame clones alone and lacks a portion of them. The data contain some 14,000 clones, roughly 80% of them singletons. This chain joins TRBV10-1 and TRBJ2-3; D uncertain. The sequencing input was peripheral blood. This clonotype originated in a human donor in a cohort sampled during active COVID-19. CDR3 nucleotide sequence: TGCGCCAGCAGTCCGAAGACTAGCACAGATACGCAGTATTTT. Amino acids: CASSPKTSTDTQYF.